What follows are 13 T cell receptor beta chains derived from one specimen sequenced in a study of regulatory T cells in long-lasting Graves disease. Time point specified: persistent/refractory GD, antithyroid drugs over 5 years with positive TRAb. There was RNA extracted from PBMCs, and the TCR library was made from it. Sequencing libraries for TCR beta were prepared with iRepertoire HTBI primers and Arm-PCR of CDR3 regions. TCRdb called the multiplex PCR reads again in MiXCR, with one record for every CDR3 protein. The table includes about 470,000 distinct CDR3 sequences, around a fifth detected once. The specimen was peripheral blood mononuclear cells (PBMCs), collected when the disease was refractory, from a patient treated with antithyroid drugs. The receptors here all came from a female donor with Graves disease.

This sequence joins TRBV10-3 and TRBJ2-5; 7 bases are shared with TRBD1. This CDR3 is built from 14 residues. V shed 2 bases, J shed 5 bases, and the junction held 5 bases outside the gene matches. The germline V gene encodes CDR1 ENHRY and CDR2 SYGVKD. The CDR3 sequence: CAISEDRDFETQYF. CDR3 bases: TGTGCCATCAGTGAGGACAGGGATTTTGAGACCCAGTACTTC.

This clonotype has at least ten counts. V usage is TRBV28 and J usage is TRBJ2-5; D not certain. Germline V lookup: CDR1 MDHEN, CDR2 SYDVKM. V gave up 6 bases and J gave up 5 bases, with 13 bases separating them. The CDR3 has 13 amino acids. Here the CDR3 reads CASSLGFGETQYF. CDR3 nucleotide sequence: TGTGCCAGCAGCTTAGGGTTTGGGGAGACCCAGTACTTC.

This clonotype was seen many times. This chain uses TRBV7-2 with TRBJ1-1; a possible D gene is TRBD1 (6 bases). V lost 5 bases and J lost 3, with 10 bases in between. Looked up from germline, CDR1 is SGHTA and CDR2 is FQGNSA. The length of the CDR3 is 13 residues. The CDR3 is CASSDRLYTEAFF. DNA for the CDR3: TGTGCCAGCAGCGACAGGCTATACACTGAAGCTTTCTTT.

This clonotype came up once. The chain employs TRBV13 and TRBJ1-2; D unclear. Germline-derived CDR1 and CDR2 are PRHDT and FYEKMQ (reference sequence). The V gene lost 4 bases and the J gene lost 5 bases, with 17 bases spanning the gap. The CDR3 sequence is 15 residues long. The CDR3 reads CASSSLDIGNYGYTF. CDR3 DNA sequence: TGTGCCAGCAGCTCCCTAGATATAGGGAATTATGGCTACACCTTC.

Ten or more counts support this clonotype. This chain joins TRBV15 and TRBJ2-7, with D possibly being TRBD2 (6 bases). The V end was cut by 4 bases, the J end by 3 bases, with 10 bases between. Germline V gene data show CDR1 as LNHNV and CDR2 as YYDKDF (reference sequence). The CDR3 has 13 residues. In nucleotides, the CDR3 is TGTGCCACCAGCACAAGACTAGTCTACGAGCAGTACTTC. This encodes CATSTRLVYEQYF.

This chain links TRBV7-2 with TRBJ1-1; no firm D call. This CDR3 has 14 amino acids. The germline V gene has CDR1 SGHTA and CDR2 FQGNSA. V lost 5 bases and J lost 1, with 11 bases in between. For the CDR3, the DNA is TGTGCCAGCAGCAAGGGTCTCTCGAACACTGAAGCTTTCTTT. This codes for CASSKGLSNTEAFF.

V gene TRBV19 combines with J gene TRBJ2-7; D not certain. CDR1 is LNHDA and CDR2 is SQIVND in the germline V gene (reference sequence). Trimming cost V 5 bases and J 4 bases, with 12 bases left between them. The CDR3 has 13 residues. Here the CDR3 DNA reads TGTGCCAGTAGTTCGCCCTTCAATTACGAGCAGTACTTC. Encoded protein: CASSSPFNYEQYF.

This clonotype was seen at least ten times. The V call is TRBV28, the J call TRBJ2-7, with TRBD2 matching over 7 bases. In germline, CDR1 is MDHEN, CDR2 SYDVKM. There are 15 residues in the CDR3. J lost 2 bases, V lost 5 bases, and 9 bases had no gene match. The CDR3 sequence: CASSGGLAATYEQYF. DNA for the CDR3: TGTGCCAGCAGTGGCGGGCTAGCGGCAACCTACGAGCAGTACTTC.

The V gene is TRBV13, the J gene TRBJ1-6; possibly TRBD1 for D (6 bases). In germline, CDR1 is PRHDT, CDR2 FYEKMQ (reference sequence). The CDR3 is made up of 16 amino acids. Deletions cut 5 bases from V and 12 bases from J, with 23 bases between. The CDR3 sequence: CASSIARSEGDGPLHF. The CDR3 DNA sequence: TGTGCCAGCAGCATAGCCCGGTCGGAGGGGGACGGACCCCTCCACTTT.

This clonotype has at least ten counts. The gene calls are TRBV11-2 and TRBJ1-1; D unclear. Deletions cut 0 bases from V and 7 bases from J, with 9 bases between. CDR1 SGHAT and CDR2 FQNNGV come from the germline V gene. This CDR3 region has 13 residues. The CDR3 coding sequence is TGTGCCAGCAGCTTAGATGTCCCCAATGAAGCTTTCTTT. It translates to CASSLDVPNEAFF.

This clonotype was observed at least ten times. This sequence joins TRBV5-1 and TRBJ1-2; tentative D call: TRBD1 (6 bases). Germline values: CDR1 SGHRS, CDR2 YFSETQ. With 1 base removed from V and 2 bases from J, the gap between germline ends came to 15 bases. CDR3 length: 16 residues. CDR3 residues: CASSLSGATGNYGYTF. In DNA, the CDR3 is TGCGCCAGCAGCTTGTCGGGGGCGACAGGCAACTATGGCTACACCTTC.

This clonotype was seen repeatedly, ten times or more. V usage is TRBV24-1 and J usage is TRBJ2-6; no clear D. CDR1 is KGHDR, CDR2 SFDVKD, per germline. The V and J ends lost 5 bases and 0 bases respectively, with 7 bases between them. The CDR3 runs 15 residues. CDR3 residues: CATSGAFSGANVLTF. CDR3 sequence (DNA): TGTGCCACCAGTGGCGCGTTCTCTGGGGCCAACGTCCTGACTTTC.

The chain combines TRBV5-1 with TRBJ1-5; D is ambiguous. The V end lost 0 bases, the J end lost 4 bases, and 8 bases lay between the germline ends. Germline values: CDR1 SGHRS, CDR2 YFSETQ. This CDR3 comprises 14 residues. The CDR3 sequence is CASSLDSPNQPQHF. CDR3 DNA: TGCGCCAGCAGCTTGGACAGTCCAAATCAGCCCCAGCATTTT.